A selection of T cell receptor beta chains follows, all from one sample in a study of monozygotic twins with inflammatory bowel disease. TCRdb reprocessed the 5' RACE reads, with one entry per CDR3 protein and no DNA. Its listing shows 440,000 or so distinct CDR3 sequences. Material: blood. These TCRs come from a human donor with ulcerative colitis or Crohn's disease, or a healthy co-twin of an affected twin (not recorded which). The CDR3 runs from the conserved cysteine through the conserved F or W. Fields, in order: J gene, V gene, CDR3 length, CDR3 protein.

>TRBJ2-1|TRBV19|15
CASRPGPTSYNEQFF
>TRBJ1-2|TRBV5-5|15
CASSYGTGGMYGYTF
>TRBJ2-2|TRBV13|14
CASSPGLRPGELFF
>TRBJ1-5|TRBV5-5|14
CASSLVAGTQPQHF
>TRBJ2-6|TRBV24-1|14
CATSDDSGANVLTF
>TRBJ2-3|TRBV16|14
CASSPIHGPDTQYF
>TRBJ1-1|TRBV10-3|14
CAISDPGVDTEAFF
>TRBJ2-7|TRBV12-3/TRBV12-4|14
CASSPDRGRWEQYF
>TRBJ1-1|TRBV5-4|14
CASSKGAGGTEAFF
>TRBJ2-7|TRBV20-1|15
CSARPTSGFTYEQYF
>TRBJ2-1|TRBV11-2|15
CASSLAGGQAREQFF
>TRBJ2-6|TRBV25-1|17
CASSEYIPGSGANVLTF
>TRBJ1-1|TRBV7-2|15
CASSQRTGTGTEAFF
>TRBJ2-1|TRBV5-1|12
CASRQGLNEQFF
>TRBJ2-1|TRBV7-9|12
CASSTTRNEQFF
>TRBJ2-2|TRBV4-1|16
CASSQWGGFSLGELFF
>TRBJ1-1|TRBV5-1|13
CASSAGPNTEAFF
>TRBJ1-5|TRBV27|14
CASSPDRKNQPQHF
>TRBJ2-7|TRBV5-1|15
CASSFSGEELSEQYF
>TRBJ1-2|TRBV6-5|14
CASSFQGALAGYTF
>TRBJ2-1|TRBV5-1|16
CASKWDLTSSYNEQFF
>TRBJ2-1|TRBV7-9|15
CASSLIRTVYNEQFF
>TRBJ2-5|TRBV9|15
CASSVEGGYEETQYF
>TRBJ2-2|TRBV30|13
CAWSPGNTGELFF
>TRBJ2-1|TRBV5-1|16
CASSLAGSGAHNEQFF
>TRBJ2-5|TRBV29-1|13
CSVDGGYQETQYF
>TRBJ2-3|TRBV7-2|15
CASSLTSRNTDTQYF
>TRBJ2-5|TRBV7-9|13
CASRLGERETQYF
>TRBJ1-2|TRBV27|14
CASSHLGTGYGYTF
>TRBJ1-2|TRBV6-1|13
CASTLDKGYGYTF
>TRBJ2-3|TRBV15|16
CATSAPGTASTDTQYF
>TRBJ2-2|TRBV6-1|14
CASSEAPGTGELFF
>TRBJ2-7|TRBV12-3/TRBV12-4|13
CASSPGQGIEQYF
>TRBJ1-1|TRBV5-1|13
CASSFAENTEAFF
>TRBJ2-1|TRBV20-1|13
CSARRTSYNEQFF
>TRBJ2-4|TRBV4-2|21
CASSQSTPGQGWADAKNIQYF
>TRBJ1-4|TRBV6-1|19
CASSEMVVGQRRSNEKLFF
>TRBJ2-7|TRBV7-8|14
CASSLREGVGEQYF
>TRBJ2-7|TRBV3-1|19
CASSLPKGLAGGTAYEQYF
>TRBJ1-6|TRBV4-2|15
CASSQDEGSNSPLHF
>TRBJ2-2|TRBV15|13
CASGLAGTGELFF
>TRBJ1-6|TRBV28|13
CASSPDENSPLHF
>TRBJ1-3|TRBV7-2|15
CASSSFQGTGNTIYF
>TRBJ1-2|TRBV27|13
CASTQRGGGGYTF
>TRBJ1-2|TRBV20-1|17
CSARVAPRQGASYGYTF
>TRBJ2-2|TRBV18|15
CASSSRTANTGELFF
>TRBJ2-2|TRBV29-1|14
CSVGYRVNTGELFF
>TRBJ1-1|TRBV30|13
CAWGRDWNTEAFF
>TRBJ2-3|TRBV20-1|12
CSAIPSTDTQYF
>TRBJ2-2|TRBV5-5|16
CASSLDPGARTGELFF
>TRBJ2-5|TRBV5-1|16
CASSFKGGREQETQYF
>TRBJ2-3|TRBV10-2|15
CASREGPLRADTQYF
>TRBJ2-2|TRBV19|15
CASSLGAGLVGELFF
>TRBJ2-1|TRBV3-1|14
CASSQGSSGGSEFF
>TRBJ2-7|TRBV10-3|14
CAISDGLSSYEQYF